The T cell receptor beta chain described here comes from a study of cytotoxic CD8 clonotypes in ibrutinib-treated CLL (dated by TCRdb to about 2021). Broadly, across the study: The cohort had 11 relapsed/refractory and more than 14 treatment-naive patients; 17 to 18 were IGHV unmutated. Cryopreserved peripheral blood mononuclear cells were obtained prior to treatment, at the time of response, and at either disease progression or sustained remission. Samples averaged approximately 250,000 productive templates and 94,082 productive rearrangements. The response samples were drawn at a median of roughly eleven months into treatment, with a range of roughly 6 to 40 months. Of the roughly 86 people in the trial, around 26 had longitudinal samples available. All remission and progressive disease samples were collected while patients were still receiving ibrutinib. Responses were partial in around 25 patients and complete in 2; after median approximately 67 months follow-up, roughly 15 stayed in remission and approximately 12 progressed. Paper-wide results and their limitations: Clonality increased at ibrutinib response, stayed stable in sustained remission, and fell back toward baseline at progression. Public clonotypes were rare and either shrank or stayed stable during treatment, and the rise in clonality at ibrutinib response reflected expansion of private clonotypes. Lymph node repertoires were not examined, and the timing of sampling was not matched between patients in sustained remission and those whose disease progressed. Baseline clonality was found to be higher than that of age-matched healthy donors and was strongly correlated with circulating CD8+ T-cell counts.

Each clonotype received, on average, around 10x coverage in deep resolution sequencing performed on a MiSeq, where the target depth lay between 1 in 1 million and 1 in 200,000 T cells. The immunoSEQ hsTCRB Kit was used to generate TCR beta libraries. The authors processed their data as follows. Data were analyzed with ImmunoSEQ Data Assistant and ImmunoSEQ Analyzer, with V, D and J genes assigned per IMGT definitions. Clonality was computed as one minus normalized Shannon entropy of productive rearrangement frequencies, ranging from 0 to 1. Only overrepresented clonotypes making up at least 0.05% of each patient's repertoire were included in the public clonotype analysis. Some 13 repertoires from age-matched healthy donors, obtained from immuneACCESS, served as clonality controls. In TCRdb, the immuneACCESS table is reduced to in-frame sequences with V and J assigned. These tables do not hold every clone; where another copy was compared, an unresolved V gene accounts for under half, and the others remain unexplained. Clone size and the V and J calls come from that table; the DNA yielded D and trimming. Here the sample has 76,000 or so clones; less than 85% occur a single time. The leading ten clones occupy approximately 35% of the sample.

Remarks on this clone: The specificity of this receptor is unknown. Base quality data are lacking; no much larger clone is found one base away.

From the cysteine up to the phenylalanine, the CDR3 has a length of 14 residues. Just the 42-base CDR3 DNA is kept, in frame starting at base 1. The germline V gene yields SGHAT for CDR1 and FQNNGV for CDR2. V is cut back by 5 bases and J by 2 bases, with 5 bases in the junction unmatched. Interpreted using the paper, the time point label stands for: 24 months on ibrutinib. Roughly 2.2 micrograms of genomic DNA were extracted from cryopreserved PBMCs for TCR beta library preparation. Longitudinal blood samples from CLL patients on ibrutinib monotherapy underwent high-throughput TCR beta sequencing. The patients took part in an open-label, single-center phase 2 trial of ibrutinib monotherapy.

This material consisted of PBMCs, taken after 24 months of ibrutinib treatment. Here the chain combines TRBV11-2 and TRBJ2-5, with 7 bases aligning to TRBD1. The sequence was obtained from a human donor with chronic lymphocytic leukemia. The CDR3 protein: CASSQGTEQETQYF. The nucleotide sequence reads TGTGCCAGCAGCCAGGGGACAGAACAAGAGACCCAGTACTTC.